The 5 T cell receptor beta chains below come from one sample, sequenced in a study of cytomegalovirus exposure and HLA in healthy donors. PCR was performed using 60 Vbeta and 13 Jbeta primers. Measured with immunoSEQ multiplex PCR; TCRdb has only the in-frame clones, and not every one. The data hold approximately 150,000 clones, with around 78% observed a single time. Input material: PBMCs. The receptors stem from a woman aged 50 to 60 in good health and CMV-seropositive.

The chain has TRBV11-3 and TRBJ2-7; D gene ambiguous. Looked up from germline, CDR1 is SGHNT and CDR2 is YENEEA. This CDR3 region has 15 residues. Between the trimmed V and J ends, which lost 1 base and 4 bases, there was a span of 14 bases. CDR3 amino acids: CASSLGYSQSYEQYF. CDR3 coding DNA: TGTGCCAGCAGCTTAGGGTACAGCCAATCGTACGAGCAGTACTTC. The full variable domain, in which reference TRBV11-3 and TRBJ2-7 provide the parts outside the CDR3, is EAGVVQSPRYKIIEKKQPVAFWCNPISGHNTLYWYLQNLGQGPELLIRYENEEAVDDSQLPKDRFSAERLKGVDSTLKIQPAELGDSAVYLCASSLGYSQSYEQYFGPGTRLTVT.

This chain uses TRBV9 with TRBJ1-2; 8 nucleotides line up with TRBD1. Germline CDR1 is SGDLS and CDR2 is YYNGEE. Trimming took 3 bases from V and 4 from J; bases not matched to a gene: 5. The CDR3 totals 14 residues. The CDR3 bases are TGTGCCAGCAGCGCCACAGGGGGACCCTATGGCTACACCTTC. Its translation: CASSATGGPYGYTF.

CDR3 bases: TGTGCCAGCAGCCCTACAGGACTAGCGGGAGAGTACGAGCAGTACTTC. As protein: CASSPTGLAGEYEQYF. This chain links TRBV5-4 with TRBJ2-5; 13 bases are shared with TRBD2. The J call may be wrong; the DNA end is better matched by TRBJ2-7. Germline V gene lookup returns CDR1 SGHNT and CDR2 YYREEE (reference sequence). The CDR3 covers 16 residues.

The chain is built from TRBV19 and TRBJ1-5; D unclear. The V gene lost 4 bases and the J gene lost 0 bases, with 7 bases spanning the gap. From germline, CDR1 is LNHDA and CDR2 SQIVND (reference sequence). This CDR3 region has 14 residues. The CDR3 bases are TGTGCCAGTAGTAGACTGAATAGCAATCAGCCCCAGCATTTT. Its translation: CASSRLNSNQPQHF.

The rearrangement joins TRBV18 to TRBJ1-2, with TRBD1 matching over 10 bases. Germline-derived CDR1 and CDR2 are KGHSH and LQKENI. J lost 1 base, V lost 0 bases, and 2 bases had no gene match. The CDR3 extends over 16 amino acids. The CDR3 sequence is CASSPPGQGNNYGYTF. CDR3 DNA sequence: TGTGCCAGCTCACCACCGGGACAGGGGAATAACTATGGCTACACCTTC. Full variable domain (remainder filled in from reference TRBV18 and TRBJ1-2): NAGVMQNPRHLVRRRGQEARLRCSPMKGHSHVYWYRQLPEEGLKFMVYLQKENIIDESGMPKERFSAEFPKEGPSILRIQQVVRGDSAAYFCASSPPGQGNNYGYTFGSGTRLTVV.